Below, 15 T cell receptor beta chains from the same sample are listed, as sequenced in a study of pediatric ulcerative colitis. Here immunoSEQ multiplex PCR was the method, and the copy in TCRdb shows in-frame clones only, minus some. This table holds approximately 60,000 clones, 70% to 90% found once. Sequencing used blood. The receptors were sampled from a boy aged 5-17 years with severe ulcerative colitis.

The rearrangement joins TRBV5-1 to TRBJ2-3; tentatively, D is TRBD2 (5 bases). The CDR3 length is 15 residues. Germline lookup yields CDR1 SGHRS and CDR2 YFSETQ. The V end lost 0 bases, the J end lost 2 bases, and 10 bases lay between the germline ends. The CDR3: CASSLDPGITDTQYF. As DNA, the CDR3 is TGCGCCAGCAGCTTGGATCCGGGAATCACAGATACGCAGTATTTT. Full variable domain (outside the CDR3, taken from reference TRBV5-1 and TRBJ2-3): KAGVTQTPRYLIKTRGQQVTLSCSPISGHRSVSWYQQTPGQGLQFLFEYFSETQRNKGNFPGRFSGRQFSNSRSEMNVSTLELGDSALYLCASSLDPGITDTQYFGPGTRLTVL.

The V gene is TRBV5-8, the J gene TRBJ1-5, with no clear D. CDR1 and CDR2 from the germline V gene are SGHTS and YDEGEE. The CDR3 has 17 residues. V dropped 4 bases and J dropped 1 base, with 18 bases sitting between them. The CDR3 sequence is CASSPEVDVSSNQPQHF. CDR3 sequence (DNA): TGTGCCAGCAGCCCGGAGGTCGACGTAAGCAGCAATCAGCCCCAGCATTTT.

The rearrangement uses TRBV11-3 and TRBJ2-7; 8 bases map to TRBD1. CDR1 and CDR2 from the germline V gene are SGHNT and YENEEA. This CDR3 spans 12 amino acids. J was trimmed by 10 bases and V by 5 bases; bases with no gene match: 7. CDR3 sequence (DNA): TGTGCCAGCAGCCGGGGACAGGACTATCAGTACTTC. Amino acids: CASSRGQDYQYF. Filled out from reference TRBV11-3 and TRBJ2-7, the complete variable domain reads EAGVVQSPRYKIIEKKQPVAFWCNPISGHNTLYWYLQNLGQGPELLIRYENEEAVDDSQLPKDRFSAERLKGVDSTLKIQPAELGDSAVYLCASSRGQDYQYFGPGTRLTVT.

The chain carries TRBV5-1 and TRBJ2-3; D is perhaps TRBD1 or TRBD2 (5 bases each). Trimming shortened V by 0 bases and J by 4 bases, and 18 bases separated the two germline ends. The CDR3 covers 17 residues. The germline CDR1 and CDR2 sequences are SGHRS and YFSETQ. CDR3 coding DNA: TGCGCCAGCAGCTTGGAACTAATCGGGGTAGGGGCAGATACGCAGTATTTT. Its protein product is CASSLELIGVGADTQYF.

V and J are TRBV9 and TRBJ2-2; D gene uncertain. V was cut by 0 bases and J by 2 bases, with 11 bases left in between. Germline-derived CDR1 and CDR2 are SGDLS and YYNGEE. This CDR3 comprises 16 residues. CDR3 residues: CASSVESATNTGELFF. CDR3 bases: TGTGCCAGCAGCGTAGAGTCAGCCACCAACACCGGGGAGCTGTTTTTT.

The chain has TRBV12-5 and TRBJ2-7; 9 bases map to TRBD1. The germline CDR1 and CDR2 sequences are LGHNT and FRNRAP. The trim removed 4 bases at V and 4 bases at J, leaving 5 bases unmatched. This CDR3 spans 14 amino acids. DNA of the CDR3: TGTGCTAGTGGTTCCGGGACAGGGTTTTACGAGCAGTACTTC. This sequence encodes CASGSGTGFYEQYF.

This chain uses TRBV11-2 with TRBJ2-1; D is unresolved. CDR1 and CDR2 from the germline V gene are SGHAT and FQNNGV. The CDR3 runs to 13 residues. With 2 bases removed from V and 5 bases from J, the gap between germline ends came to 7 bases. The CDR3 region is CASSLRVHNEQFF. As DNA, the CDR3 is TGTGCCAGCAGCTTAAGGGTCCACAATGAGCAGTTCTTC.

The chain joins TRBV10-1 to TRBJ2-5, with unresolved D. V lost 1 base, J lost 2 bases, and 17 bases lay in between. There are 17 residues in the CDR3. Germline assignment: CDR1 WNHNN and CDR2 SYGVQD (reference sequence). CDR3: CASSEYGFADDQETQYF. CDR3 in DNA: TGCGCCAGCAGTGAGTACGGGTTCGCCGACGATCAAGAGACCCAGTACTTC.

This chain uses TRBV19 with TRBJ1-1, with TRBD1 identical over 9 bases. Germline V gene lookup returns CDR1 LNHDA and CDR2 SQIVND (reference sequence). V dropped 6 bases and J dropped 1; count of bases not matched to a gene: 3. CDR3 length equals 14 residues. The DNA of the CDR3 is TGTGCCAGTAGGGCGGGACAGGGGAACACTGAAGCTTTCTTT. This translates into CASRAGQGNTEAFF.

The chain carries TRBV28 and TRBJ2-6; D not resolved. V gave up 1 base and J gave up 4 bases, with 8 bases separating them. Germline CDR1 MDHEN, CDR2 SYDVKM. The CDR3 loop spans 15 amino acids. The CDR3 DNA is TGTGCCAGCAGTTTATCGGTCCGGGGGGCCAACGTCCTGACTTTC. The encoded protein is CASSLSVRGANVLTF.

This clone was seen a few times. This chain connects TRBV7-9 to TRBJ2-7, with D unclear. V lost 2 bases and J lost 6, with 11 bases in between. CDR1 is SEHNR and CDR2 is FQNEAQ in the germline V gene (reference sequence). CDR3 length equals 13 residues. CDR3 residues: CASSLRQDGEQYF. DNA for the CDR3: TGTGCCAGCAGCTTACGTCAGGATGGCGAGCAGTACTTC.

This chain links TRBV5-1 with TRBJ2-7; TRBD2 is a possible D gene (5 bases). The CDR3 has 15 residues. Germline lookup yields CDR1 SGHRS and CDR2 YFSETQ. The V gene lost 4 bases and the J gene lost 2 bases, with 16 bases spanning the gap. CDR3 coding DNA: TGCGCCAGCAGCCTGGGCGGAGGCTGGCCCTACGAGCAGTACTTC. Translation: CASSLGGGWPYEQYF.

V gene TRBV9 combines with J gene TRBJ2-5; the match to TRBD2 covers 13 bases. Trimming took 3 bases from V and 2 from J; bases not matched to a gene: 4. Germline V lookup: CDR1 SGDLS, CDR2 YYNGEE. The length of the CDR3 is 16 residues. CDR3 DNA: TGTGCCAGCAGCGAGGGACTAGCGGGAAGGCAAGAGACCCAGTACTTC. Encoded protein: CASSEGLAGRQETQYF.

This chain connects TRBV7-9 to TRBJ1-1, with a weak D call TRBD1 (6 bases). Between the trimmed V and J ends, which lost 2 bases and 0 bases, there was a span of 13 bases. This CDR3 is 16 amino acids long. Germline-derived CDR1 and CDR2 are SEHNR and FQNEAQ (reference sequence). The CDR3 protein is CASSLSPGDMNTEAFF. The CDR3 DNA is TGTGCCAGCAGCTTATCGCCAGGGGACATGAACACTGAAGCTTTCTTT.

The chain recombines TRBV12-5 with TRBJ2-1; D call uncertain. Germline loops: CDR1 LGHNT, CDR2 FRNRAP. CDR3 length: 12 amino acids. V gave up 3 bases and J gave up 9 bases, with 9 bases separating them. The CDR3 coding sequence is TGTGCTAGTGGTTTCCCATCGAGTGAGCAGTTCTTC. This codes for CASGFPSSEQFF.